This TCR beta chain was identified during a study of T cells in Graves' hyperthyroidism and ophthalmopathy. Amplification yielded TCR beta CDR3 regions, with RNA transcripts as the source. In the first-round RT-PCR of the TCR CDR3, the HTBI primer set was used. A single record per CDR3 protein comes from TCRdb applying MiXCR to the multiplex PCR reads. Among about 840,000 distinct CDR3 sequences, 38% were seen once, and the ten largest hold roughly 8.3%. This TCR came from a man between 18 and 29 years old with Graves' hyperthyroidism. What was sequenced was blood.

Here the CDR3 reads CSVRDINYGYTF. The CDR3, as DNA: TGCAGCGTTAGGGACATTAACTATGGCTACACCTTC. This rearrangement joins TRBV29-1 to TRBJ1-2, with D maybe TRBD1 (6 bases). The V and J ends lost 5 bases and 1 base respectively, with 8 bases between them. The CDR3 consists of 12 residues. Germline loops: CDR1 SQVTM, CDR2 ANQGSEA.